The clone carrying this T cell receptor (beta chain) was recorded a few times. Antigen: not known. This CDR3 is built from 15 residues. The germline gives CDR1 MGHRA, CDR2 YSYEKL. V gave up 0 bases and J gave up 5 bases, with 10 bases separating them. This specimen belongs to a study of T-cell memory formation after mild COVID-19. Study outcomes and limitations: Clones from the second wave (peaking day 37) had unconfirmed SARS-CoV-2 specificity.

TCRdb re-analysed the 5' RACE reads in MiXCR, keeping a single row per CDR3 protein. The sample gives roughly 600,000 distinct CDR3 sequences, roughly 18% of which show up once; around 12% is in the top ten. Specimen: PBMCs or a T cell subset sorted from them (not recorded which). The sequence was collected from an adult woman who had mild COVID-19 (a few samples of this study predate the infection). Cell type and time point are not known. The rearrangement links TRBV4-1 to TRBJ1-4; possible D gene TRBD1, 6 bases. Written as DNA, the CDR3 is TGCGCCAGCAGCCAAGATGACAGGTGGAATGAAAAACTGTTTTTT. Translation gives CASSQDDRWNEKLFF.